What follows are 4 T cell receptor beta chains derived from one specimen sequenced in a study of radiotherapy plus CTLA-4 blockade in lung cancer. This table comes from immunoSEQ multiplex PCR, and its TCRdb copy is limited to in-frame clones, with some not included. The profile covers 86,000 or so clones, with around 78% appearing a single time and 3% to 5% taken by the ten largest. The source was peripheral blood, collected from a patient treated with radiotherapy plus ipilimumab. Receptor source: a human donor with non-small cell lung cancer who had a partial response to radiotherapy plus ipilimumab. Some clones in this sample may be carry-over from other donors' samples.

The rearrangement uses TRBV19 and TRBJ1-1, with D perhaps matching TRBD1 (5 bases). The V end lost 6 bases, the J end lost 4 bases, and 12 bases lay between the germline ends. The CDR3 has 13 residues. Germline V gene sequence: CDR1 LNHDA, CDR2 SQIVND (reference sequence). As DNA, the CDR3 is TGTGCCAGTAGGGGCTGGAGGGGCACTGAAGCTTTCTTT. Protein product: CASRGWRGTEAFF.

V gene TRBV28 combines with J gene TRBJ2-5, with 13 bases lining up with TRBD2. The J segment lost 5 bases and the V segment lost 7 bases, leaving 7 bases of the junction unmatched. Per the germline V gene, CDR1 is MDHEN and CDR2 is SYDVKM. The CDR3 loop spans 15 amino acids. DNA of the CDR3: TGTGCCAGCACAACCGGACTAGCGGGAGTTGAGACCCAGTACTTC. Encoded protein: CASTTGLAGVETQYF.

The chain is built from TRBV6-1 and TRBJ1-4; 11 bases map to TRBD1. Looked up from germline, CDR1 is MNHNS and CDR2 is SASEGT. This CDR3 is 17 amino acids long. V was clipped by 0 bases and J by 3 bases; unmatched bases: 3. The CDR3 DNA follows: TGTGCCAGCAGTGAAGCGGACAGGGGGCTGTCTAATGAAAAACTGTTTTTT. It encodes CASSEADRGLSNEKLFF.

CDR3 loop: CASSHSGRYNEQFF. The CDR3 DNA reads TGTGCCAGTAGTCATAGCGGGAGGTACAATGAGCAGTTCTTC. J is TRBJ2-1 and V is TRBV19; 10 positions agree with TRBD2. The CDR3 totals 14 residues. The germline V gene has CDR1 LNHDA and CDR2 SQIVND (reference sequence). V was pared by 5 bases and J by 4 bases, with 2 bases of the junction left unmatched. The full variable domain, in which reference TRBV19 and TRBJ2-1 provide the parts outside the CDR3, is DGGITQSPKYLFRKEGQNVTLSCEQNLNHDAMYWYRQDPGQGLRLIYYSQIVNDFQKGDIAEGYSVSREKKESFPLTVTSAQKNPTAFYLCASSHSGRYNEQFFGPGTRLTVL.